This T cell receptor beta chain emerged from a study of T-cell memory formation after mild COVID-19. Constant-segment-primed 5'RACE gave TCR alpha and TCR beta cDNA libraries with sample barcodes and UMIs. A single record per CDR3 protein comes from TCRdb applying MiXCR to the 5' RACE reads. The sample includes about 160,000 distinct CDR3 sequences, roughly 30% of them seen just once. This clonotype was recorded once. This CDR3 is built from 15 residues. V was clipped by 5 bases and J by 5 bases; unmatched bases: 6. This rearrangement joins TRBV12-3 or TRBV12-4 to TRBJ2-1, with TRBD1 matching 10 bases. The source material was PBMCs or a T cell subset sorted from them (not recorded which). The receptor comes from an adult woman who had mild COVID-19 (a few samples of this study predate the infection). Cell type and time point are not known. CDR3 region: CASSRQGASHNEQFF. The CDR3 nucleotides are TGTGCCAGCAGTCGACAGGGGGCATCCCACAATGAGCAGTTCTTC.